These 17 T cell receptor beta chains share one sample of origin, sequenced in a study of cytomegalovirus exposure and HLA in healthy donors. The PCR contained 60 Vbeta and 13 Jbeta primers. Here immunoSEQ multiplex PCR was the method, and the copy in TCRdb shows in-frame clones only, minus some. The sample lists some 150,000 clones; less than 90% were seen once. Sequencing used PBMCs. The receptors derive from a woman aged 50 to 60 in good health and CMV-seropositive.

V usage is TRBV19 and J usage is TRBJ2-3, with 13 bases matching TRBD2. Unmatched junction bases numbered 5, after V lost 6 bases and J lost 2 bases. Germline lookup yields CDR1 LNHDA and CDR2 SQIVND (reference sequence). The CDR3 consists of 16 residues. In DNA, the CDR3 is TGTGCCAGTAGCTTACTAGCGGGGGGGCCCACAGATACGCAGTATTTT. Amino acids: CASSLLAGGPTDTQYF.

This clone showed up just a few times. This sequence joins TRBV18 and TRBJ2-6; TRBD1 matches at 9 bases. Trimming at V came to 6 bases and at J to 3 bases, leaving 6 bases not matched to a gene. Germline V lookup: CDR1 KGHSH, CDR2 LQKENI. This CDR3 contains 16 residues. The CDR3: CASSSTGGYGANVLTF. The CDR3 bases are TGTGCCAGCTCGTCTACAGGGGGCTATGGGGCCAACGTCCTGACTTTC.

The chain links TRBV7-2 to TRBJ1-2; D not resolved. V shed 0 bases and J shed 4 bases, with 15 bases lying between them. In germline, CDR1 is SGHTA, CDR2 FQGNSA. The CDR3 consists of 16 residues. CDR3 sequence (DNA): TGTGCCAGCAGCTTAGCTCGCGCACCCGCGGGCTATGGCTACACCTTC. Translating it yields CASSLARAPAGYGYTF.

The CDR3 spells CASRRGFDRENTEAFF. For the CDR3, the DNA is TGTGCCAGCAGACGAGGATTTGACAGGGAGAACACTGAAGCTTTCTTT. V gene TRBV27 combines with J gene TRBJ1-1; 7 nucleotides agree with TRBD1. J lost 1 base, V lost 6 bases, and 11 bases had no gene match. Germline assignment: CDR1 MNHEY and CDR2 SMNVEV (reference sequence). The CDR3 sequence is 16 residues long.

The rearrangement uses TRBV5-1 and TRBJ2-3; D gene ambiguous. V lost 0 bases and J lost 3, with 14 bases in between. The CDR3 runs to 16 residues. CDR1 is SGHRS, CDR2 YFSETQ, per germline. This chain's CDR3 is CASSLATDLRTDTQYF. The CDR3 coding sequence is TGCGCCAGCAGCTTGGCAACAGATCTTAGGACAGATACGCAGTATTTT.

The J gene is TRBJ2-7, the V gene TRBV5-1; 8 bases map to TRBD2. The ends lost 2 bases at V and 4 bases at J; junction bases unmatched: 5. The CDR3 runs to 14 residues. Germline CDR1 SGHRS, CDR2 YFSETQ. The CDR3 DNA reads as TGCGCCAGCAGCTTAGCCGGGGGGGGTTACGAGCAGTACTTC. Encoded protein: CASSLAGGGYEQYF.

This chain links TRBV7-8 with TRBJ2-7, with TRBD2 as a possible D gene (6 bases). Germline loops: CDR1 SGHVS, CDR2 FQNEAQ. Trimming cost V 3 bases and J 2 bases, with 20 bases left between them. This CDR3 contains 17 residues. CDR3 in DNA: TGTGCCAGCAGCTTGCCCCCCGTGGGAGGCAGGCCCTACGAGCAGTACTTC. The encoded protein is CASSLPPVGGRPYEQYF.

This clone was seen a single time. The chain recombines TRBV10-3 with TRBJ1-5; 7 bases agree with TRBD1. The V segment lost 2 bases and the J segment 2 bases; nucleotides outside the gene matches: 6. The CDR3 contains 16 residues. Germline CDR1 ENHRY, CDR2 SYGVKD. CDR3 DNA sequence: TGTGCCATCAGTGAGCCTGGCACAGGGGGCAATCAGCCCCAGCATTTT. Protein product: CAISEPGTGGNQPQHF.

This clone was seen more than once but under ten times. Germline and junction disagree at one end, which may indicate a read error. This rearrangement joins TRBV7-9 to TRBJ1-1, with TRBD1 as a possible D gene (5 bases). CDR1 SEHNR and CDR2 FQNEAQ come from the germline V gene (reference sequence). This CDR3 spans 14 amino acids. The CDR3 DNA sequence: TGTTCCAGCAGCTTAGCCGGGGGGGTTCCGGGGGCTTTCTTT. Translating gives CSSSLAGGVPGAFF.

V is TRBV19 and J is TRBJ1-1, with D uncertain. V was trimmed by 7 bases and J by 6 bases, leaving 12 bases between them. This CDR3 comprises 12 residues. Germline CDR1 LNHDA, CDR2 SQIVND (reference sequence). CDR3 amino acids: CASKELMSEAFF. The CDR3, as DNA: TGTGCCAGTAAGGAGTTAATGTCTGAAGCTTTCTTT.

The chain couples TRBV7-9 to TRBJ2-1, with D unclear. The CDR3 extends over 14 amino acids. Deletions cut 5 bases from V and 7 bases from J, with 15 bases between. Per germline, CDR1 SEHNR and CDR2 FQNEAQ (reference sequence). CDR3 protein: CASSLRKLGNEQFF. DNA of the CDR3: TGTGCCAGCAGCCTCAGAAAGCTAGGAAATGAGCAGTTCTTC.

The chain links TRBV11-2 to TRBJ2-1; 8 bases fit TRBD2. Trimming removed 3 bases from V and 5 bases from J; junction bases left unmatched: 9. The CDR3 length is 16 residues. Per germline, CDR1 SGHAT and CDR2 FQNNGV. The CDR3 DNA sequence: TGTGCCAGCAGCTTTTGGGGTAGCGGGAAAAACAATGAGCAGTTCTTC. Its translation: CASSFWGSGKNNEQFF. The whole variable domain, filled in from reference TRBV11-2 and TRBJ2-1, reads EAGVAQSPRYKIIEKRQSVAFWCNPISGHATLYWYQQILGQGPKLLIQFQNNGVVDDSQLPKDRFSAERLKGVDSTLKIQPAKLEDSAVYLCASSFWGSGKNNEQFFGPGTRLTVL.

The chain is built from TRBV19 and TRBJ1-1; no definite D call. The V end was cut by 7 bases, the J end by 4 bases, with 16 bases between. Germline loops: CDR1 LNHDA, CDR2 SQIVND (reference sequence). The CDR3 extends over 14 amino acids. CDR3 in DNA: TGTGCCAGTACCCAGCGGAACGGGCGCACTGAAGCTTTCTTT. It translates to CASTQRNGRTEAFF.

The chain joins TRBV19 to TRBJ2-5; 7 bases agree with TRBD1. Germline lookup yields CDR1 LNHDA and CDR2 SQIVND (reference sequence). J was trimmed by 5 bases and V by 4 bases; bases with no gene match: 16. The CDR3 covers 17 residues. The CDR3 region has the DNA TGTGCCAGTAGTACGGCAAGGGGGCGCGTGACTTGGGAGACCCAGTACTTC. Encoded protein: CASSTARGRVTWETQYF.

This chain links TRBV4-3 with TRBJ1-2, with a weak D call TRBD1 (6 bases). Trimming removed 0 bases from V and 1 base from J, with 12 bases in between. From germline, CDR1 is LGHNA and CDR2 YSLEER. The CDR3 contains 16 residues. The DNA of the CDR3 is TGCGCCAGCAGCCAAGATTGGACAGACCTTAACTATGGCTACACCTTC. This codes for CASSQDWTDLNYGYTF.

The chain links TRBV19 to TRBJ1-4; 8 nucleotides line up with TRBD1. The CDR3 covers 14 residues. Germline V gene data show CDR1 as LNHDA and CDR2 as SQIVND (reference sequence). The V and J ends lost 4 bases and 6 bases, in that order; junction bases with no gene match: 4. Here the CDR3 DNA reads TGTGCCAGTAGTACAACAGGGGGTGATGAAAAACTGTTTTTT. It codes for CASSTTGGDEKLFF.

The chain joins TRBV7-9 to TRBJ1-1, with 9 positions matching TRBD1. This CDR3 has 15 residues. The germline CDR1 and CDR2 sequences are SEHNR and FQNEAQ (reference sequence). J lost 4 bases, V lost 3 bases, and 6 bases had no gene match. The DNA of the CDR3 is TGTGCCAGCAGCTTCAGGACAGGGGCCTTCACTGAAGCTTTCTTT. This codes for CASSFRTGAFTEAFF.